A single sample gave rise to the 23 T cell receptor beta chains below, sequenced in a study of blood T cell repertoires in COVID-19. Sequencing was performed with immunoSEQ multiplex PCR; in TCRdb, only in-frame clones are kept and a portion is missing. The sample records around 250,000 clones, 70% to 90% being singletons. The specimen sequenced was peripheral blood. Receptors originate from a man between 60 and 75 years old with acute or convalescent COVID-19.

The V gene is TRBV6-5, the J gene TRBJ2-7, with D hard to call. This CDR3 is built from 15 residues. The V end was cut by 2 bases, the J end by 1 base, with 12 bases between. CDR1 is MNHEY and CDR2 is SVGAGI in the germline V gene. CDR3 sequence reads: CASSYMSARSYEQYF. CDR3 in DNA: TGTGCCAGCAGTTACATGTCCGCCCGGTCCTACGAGCAGTACTTC.

This chain links TRBV7-2 with TRBJ1-5; D gene uncertain. Between the trimmed V and J ends, which lost 1 base and 4 bases, there was a span of 5 bases. CDR1 and CDR2 (germline): SGHTA, FQGNSA. The CDR3 is 13 amino acids. The CDR3 sequence: CASSLERNQPQHF. In DNA, the CDR3 is TGTGCCAGCAGCTTAGAGAGGAATCAGCCCCAGCATTTT.

This clone has a count of ten or more. The CDR3 sequence: CASSLPWGAANEKLFF. The CDR3 DNA reads as TGTGCCAGCAGCCTCCCCTGGGGAGCGGCTAATGAAAAACTGTTTTTT. The chain has TRBV7-9 and TRBJ1-4; D remains unclear. This CDR3 is built from 16 residues. Between the trimmed V and J ends, which lost 5 bases and 3 bases, there was a span of 16 bases. CDR1 is SEHNR and CDR2 is FQNEAQ in the germline V gene (reference sequence).

This sequence joins TRBV19 and TRBJ2-5; D might be TRBD1 (6 bases). Trimming took off 1 base at V and 5 bases at J, with 14 bases between the two ends. The CDR3 contains 15 residues. Germline CDR1 LNHDA, CDR2 SQIVND (reference sequence). The CDR3 DNA reads as TGTGCCAGTAGTATAGGGAGCAGGGGCTTTGAGACCCAGTACTTC. It yields the protein CASSIGSRGFETQYF.

The chain uses TRBV7-2 and TRBJ2-5; 7 bases are shared with TRBD2. The junction had 5 bases not matched to a gene; V was cut back by 1 base and J by 3 bases. CDR3 size: 15 residues. Germline V lookup: CDR1 SGHTA, CDR2 FQGNSA. The CDR3 DNA reads TGTGCCAGCAGCTTAGGTGGGAGGGCCGAAGAGACCCAGTACTTC. As protein: CASSLGGRAEETQYF.

This sequence joins TRBV4-3 and TRBJ2-1; 10 positions match TRBD2. The CDR3 sequence is 18 residues long. Germline V gene lookup returns CDR1 LGHNA and CDR2 YSLEER. The V and J ends lost 4 bases and 4 bases, in that order; junction bases with no gene match: 13. The CDR3: CASSLMVAGTSVYNEQFF. CDR3 DNA: TGCGCCAGCAGCCTTATGGTAGCCGGGACTAGCGTTTACAATGAGCAGTTCTTC.

The chain links TRBV27 to TRBJ2-7; a weak D match, TRBD1 (6 bases). V lost 2 bases and J 6 bases, leaving 11 bases between the germline ends. Looked up from germline, CDR1 is MNHEY and CDR2 is SMNVEV (reference sequence). The CDR3 length is 13 residues. This chain's CDR3 is CASSLKQGSEQYF. DNA for the CDR3: TGTGCCAGCAGTTTAAAACAGGGTTCCGAGCAGTACTTC.

This clone is a singleton in its sample. The chain uses TRBV7-3 and TRBJ2-1, with D perhaps matching TRBD2 (5 bases). Trimming pared 2 bases from V and 9 bases from J, leaving 14 bases between. Per germline, CDR1 SGHTA and CDR2 FQGTGA. This CDR3 region has 14 residues. The CDR3 loop is CASSLGRLEGEQFF. The CDR3 nucleotides are TGTGCCAGCAGCTTAGGGCGCCTAGAGGGTGAGCAGTTCTTC.

The V call is TRBV13, the J call TRBJ1-2; D unresolved. CDR1 is PRHDT, CDR2 FYEKMQ, per germline (reference sequence). This CDR3 contains 14 residues. Between the trimmed V and J ends, which lost 0 bases and 3 bases, there was a span of 8 bases. The CDR3 DNA follows: TGTGCCAGCAGCTTAGGCAGGAAGGACTATGGCTACACCTTC. Amino acids: CASSLGRKDYGYTF.

The rearrangement links TRBV6-5 to TRBJ2-7; TRBD1 might be the D (5 bases). The germline gives CDR1 MNHEY, CDR2 SVGAGI. The CDR3 covers 14 residues. Trimming shortened V by 6 bases and J by 2 bases, and 14 bases separated the two germline ends. CDR3 protein: CASRPELGPYEQYF. The CDR3 coding sequence is TGTGCCAGCAGGCCAGAGTTGGGGCCCTACGAGCAGTACTTC.

The chain joins TRBV19 to TRBJ1-2; 9 positions agree with TRBD1. Trimming removed 4 bases from V and 8 bases from J; junction bases left unmatched: 8. Germline CDR1 and CDR2: LNHDA and SQIVND (reference sequence). This CDR3 region has 14 residues. For the CDR3, the DNA is TGTGCCAGTAGTACGGGACAGGGTAGAGGGGGCTACACCTTC. This translates into CASSTGQGRGGYTF.

This chain connects TRBV5-8 to TRBJ2-7; D is perhaps TRBD2 (5 bases). Looked up from germline, CDR1 is SGHTS and CDR2 is YDEGEE. The CDR3 consists of 14 residues. V was cut by 5 bases and J by 0 bases, with 12 bases left in between. The DNA for the CDR3 is TGTGCCAGCAGGTTGAGAGGGAGCTCCTACGAGCAGTACTTC. Its protein is CASRLRGSSYEQYF.

CDR3 DNA: TGTGCCAGCAGACTTCCAGGGGATCAGAACACCGGGGAGCTGTTTTTT. Translation gives CASRLPGDQNTGELFF. The chain joins TRBV6-6 to TRBJ2-2; a possible D gene is TRBD1 (6 bases). Germline CDR1 MNHNY, CDR2 SVGAGI (reference sequence). The ends were cut back, 6 bases at V and 1 base at J, with 15 bases in the middle. The CDR3 contains 16 residues.

This clone appeared once. V is TRBV6-6 and J is TRBJ1-2, with 10 bases lining up with TRBD1. The CDR3 runs 16 residues. The trim removed 7 bases at V and 4 bases at J, leaving 12 bases unmatched. The V gene's germline CDR1 is MNHNY and CDR2 SVGAGI (reference sequence). CDR3 in DNA: TGTGCCAGCAACAACCCCGACAGGGGGCGAGGCTATGGCTACACCTTC. Its translation is CASNNPDRGRGYGYTF.

V is TRBV18 and J is TRBJ1-5; weak D call: TRBD1 (6 bases). The CDR3 is made up of 13 amino acids. Per the germline V gene, CDR1 is KGHSH and CDR2 is LQKENI. The V end lost 3 bases, the J end lost 5 bases, and 8 bases lay between the germline ends. The CDR3 loop reads CASSPYRDQPQHF. The CDR3 DNA reads TGTGCCAGCTCACCGTACAGGGATCAGCCCCAGCATTTT. Using reference TRBV18 and TRBJ1-5 for the parts outside the CDR3, the full variable domain is NAGVMQNPRHLVRRRGQEARLRCSPMKGHSHVYWYRQLPEEGLKFMVYLQKENIIDESGMPKERFSAEFPKEGPSILRIQQVVRGDSAAYFCASSPYRDQPQHFGDGTRLSIL.

The rearrangement links TRBV20-1 to TRBJ2-7; 9 nucleotides match TRBD2. From germline, CDR1 is DFQATT and CDR2 SNEGSKA (reference sequence). The CDR3 consists of 14 residues. J was trimmed by 4 bases and V by 3 bases; bases with no gene match: 7. The CDR3 sequence: CSASSGLAGYEQYF. CDR3 coding DNA: TGCAGTGCTAGTAGTGGGCTAGCGGGGTACGAGCAGTACTTC.

The chain combines TRBV5-6 with TRBJ1-5; D possibly corresponds to TRBD1 (6 bases). The CDR3 contains 15 residues. Deletions cut 1 base from V and 4 bases from J, with 12 bases between. Germline CDR1 and CDR2: SGHDT and YYEEEE. CDR3 residues: CASSLTTGPNQPQHF. The CDR3 DNA reads as TGTGCCAGCAGCTTGACGACAGGCCCAAATCAGCCCCAGCATTTT. Based on the CDR3 plus reference TRBV5-6 and TRBJ1-5, the full variable domain is DAGVTQSPTHLIKTRGQQVTLRCSPKSGHDTVSWYQQALGQGPQFIFQYYEEEERQRGNFPDRFSGHQFPNYSSELNVNALLLGDSALYLCASSLTTGPNQPQHFGDGTRLSIL.

This clone was counted once. The chain is built from TRBV29-1 and TRBJ1-4; 7 nucleotides line up with TRBD1. CDR3 length: 13 amino acids. V was clipped by 5 bases and J by 7 bases; unmatched bases: 7. The germline CDR1 and CDR2 sequences are SQVTM and ANQGSEA. The CDR3 protein is CSVKGGASEKLFF. The CDR3, as DNA: TGCAGCGTTAAAGGGGGCGCGAGTGAAAAACTGTTTTTT.

V and J are TRBV29-1 and TRBJ1-2; possible D gene TRBD1, 6 bases. The V gene's germline CDR1 is SQVTM and CDR2 ANQGSEA. The length of the CDR3 is 17 residues. The V and J ends lost 8 bases and 3 bases respectively, with 28 bases between them. This CDR3 is CSCQGSQGPSYHYGYTF. CDR3 bases: TGCAGCTGTCAGGGCTCTCAGGGGCCGTCCTATCACTATGGCTACACCTTC.

Details on this clone: This specimen includes other DNA sequences encoding the same CDR3. J is TRBJ1-5 and V is TRBV19; 10 nucleotides agree with TRBD1. Germline CDR1 LNHDA, CDR2 SQIVND (reference sequence). Trimming at V came to 5 bases and at J to 2 bases, leaving 3 bases not matched to a gene. The CDR3 is 15 amino acids. CDR3 sequence: CASSPGTGGNQPQHF. The CDR3 DNA follows: TGTGCCAGTAGTCCAGGGACAGGGGGCAATCAGCCCCAGCATTTT.

This clone was recorded only once. The chain is built from TRBV5-4 and TRBJ2-6; D is unresolved. The germline gives CDR1 SGHNT, CDR2 YYREEE (reference sequence). With 4 bases removed from V and 4 bases from J, the gap between germline ends came to 9 bases. The CDR3 loop spans 14 amino acids. In DNA, the CDR3 is TGTGCCAGCAGCCCCCTTGTGGGGGCCAACGTCCTGACTTTC. It encodes CASSPLVGANVLTF.

This clone appeared a single time. The chain uses TRBV5-4 and TRBJ2-7, with 7 bases matching TRBD1. This CDR3 has 14 residues. The ends lost 0 bases at V and 3 bases at J; junction bases unmatched: 3. Per germline, CDR1 SGHNT and CDR2 YYREEE (reference sequence). The CDR3 spells CASSLVGQSYEQYF. The CDR3 DNA follows: TGTGCCAGCAGCTTGGTGGGACAGAGCTACGAGCAGTACTTC. The full variable domain, in which reference TRBV5-4 and TRBJ2-7 provide the parts outside the CDR3, is ETGVTQSPTHLIKTRGQQVTLRCSSQSGHNTVSWYQQALGQGPQFIFQYYREEENGRGNFPPRFSGLQFPNYSSELNVNALELDDSALYLCASSLVGQSYEQYFGPGTRLTVT.

This clone came up once. This chain links TRBV20-1 with TRBJ2-5; D is unresolved. The CDR3 has 11 residues. In germline, CDR1 is DFQATT, CDR2 SNEGSKA (reference sequence). V was cut by 5 bases and J by 4 bases, with 8 bases left in between. The CDR3 spells CSALSGETQYF. CDR3 in DNA: TGCAGTGCTCTATCGGGAGAGACCCAGTACTTC.